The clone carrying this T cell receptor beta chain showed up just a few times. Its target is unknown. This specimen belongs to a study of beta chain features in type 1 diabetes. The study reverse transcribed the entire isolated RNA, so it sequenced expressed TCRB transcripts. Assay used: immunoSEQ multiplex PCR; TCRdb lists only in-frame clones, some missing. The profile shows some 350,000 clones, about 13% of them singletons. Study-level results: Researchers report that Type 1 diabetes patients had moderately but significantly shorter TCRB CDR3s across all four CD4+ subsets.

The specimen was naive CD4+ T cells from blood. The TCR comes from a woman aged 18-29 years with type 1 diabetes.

CDR3: CAWSKGRAGEQFF. In nucleotides, the CDR3 is TGTGCCTGGAGTAAGGGGAGGGCCGGTGAGCAGTTCTTC. V usage is TRBV30 and J usage is TRBJ2-1, with 7 bases fitting TRBD2. The germline CDR1 and CDR2 sequences are GTSNPN and SVGIG (reference sequence). V trimming: 2 bases; J trimming: 9 bases; junction bases outside the gene matches: 7. The CDR3 totals 13 residues.